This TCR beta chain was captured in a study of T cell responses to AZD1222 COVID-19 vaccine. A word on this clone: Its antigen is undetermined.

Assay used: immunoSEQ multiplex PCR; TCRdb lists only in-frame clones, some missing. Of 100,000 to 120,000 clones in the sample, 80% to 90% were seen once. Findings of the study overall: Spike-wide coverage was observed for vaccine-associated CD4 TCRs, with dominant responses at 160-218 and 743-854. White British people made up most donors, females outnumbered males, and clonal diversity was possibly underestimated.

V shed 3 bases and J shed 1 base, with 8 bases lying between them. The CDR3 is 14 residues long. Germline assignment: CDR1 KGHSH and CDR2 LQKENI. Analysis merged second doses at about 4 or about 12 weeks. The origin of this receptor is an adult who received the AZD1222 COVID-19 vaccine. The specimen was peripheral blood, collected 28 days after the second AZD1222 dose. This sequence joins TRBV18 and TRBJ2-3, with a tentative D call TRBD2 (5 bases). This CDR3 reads CASSPAGGTDTQYF. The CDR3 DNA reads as TGTGCCAGCTCACCCGCCGGGGGCACAGATACGCAGTATTTT.